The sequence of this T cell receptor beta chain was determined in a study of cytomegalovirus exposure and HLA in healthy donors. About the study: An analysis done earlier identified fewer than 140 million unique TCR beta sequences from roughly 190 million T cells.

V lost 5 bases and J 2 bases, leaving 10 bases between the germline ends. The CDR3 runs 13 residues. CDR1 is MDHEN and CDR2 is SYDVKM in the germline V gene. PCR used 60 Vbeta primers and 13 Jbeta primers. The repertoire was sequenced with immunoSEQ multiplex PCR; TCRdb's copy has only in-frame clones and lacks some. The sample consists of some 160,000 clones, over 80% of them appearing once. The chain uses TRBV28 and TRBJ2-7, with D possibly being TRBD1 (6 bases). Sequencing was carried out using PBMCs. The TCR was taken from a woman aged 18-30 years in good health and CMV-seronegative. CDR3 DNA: TGTGCCAGCAGTACCCGACAGGCCTACGAGCAGTACTTC. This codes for CASSTRQAYEQYF.